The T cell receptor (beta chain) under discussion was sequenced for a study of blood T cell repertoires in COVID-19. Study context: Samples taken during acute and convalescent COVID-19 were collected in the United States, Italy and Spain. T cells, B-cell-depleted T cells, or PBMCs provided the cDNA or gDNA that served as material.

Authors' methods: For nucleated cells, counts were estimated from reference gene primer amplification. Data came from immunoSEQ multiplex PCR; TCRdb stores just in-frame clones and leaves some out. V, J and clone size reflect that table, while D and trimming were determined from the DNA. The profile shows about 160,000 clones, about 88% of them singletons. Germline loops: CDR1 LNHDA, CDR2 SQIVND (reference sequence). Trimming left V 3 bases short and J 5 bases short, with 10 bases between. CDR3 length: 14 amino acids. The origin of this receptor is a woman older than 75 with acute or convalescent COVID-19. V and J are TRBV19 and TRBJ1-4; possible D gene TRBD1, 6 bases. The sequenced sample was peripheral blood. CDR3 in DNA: TGTGCCAGTAGTATGACAGGCGAGAATGAAAAACTGTTTTTT. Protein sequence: CASSMTGENEKLFF.